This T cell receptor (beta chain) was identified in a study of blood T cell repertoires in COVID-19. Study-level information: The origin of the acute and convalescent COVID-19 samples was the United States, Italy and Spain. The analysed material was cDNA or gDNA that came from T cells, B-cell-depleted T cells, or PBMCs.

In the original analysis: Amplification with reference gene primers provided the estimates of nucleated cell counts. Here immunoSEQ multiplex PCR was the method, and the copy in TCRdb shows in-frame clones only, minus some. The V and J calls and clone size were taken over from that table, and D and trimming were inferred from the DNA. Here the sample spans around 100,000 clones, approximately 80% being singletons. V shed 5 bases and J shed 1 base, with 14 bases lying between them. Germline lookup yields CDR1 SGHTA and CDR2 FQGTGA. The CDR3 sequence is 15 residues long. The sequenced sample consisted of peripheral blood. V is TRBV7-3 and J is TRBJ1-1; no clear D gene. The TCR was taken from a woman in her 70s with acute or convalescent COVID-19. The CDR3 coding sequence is TGTGCCAGCAGCCCGATTTCATCGAGGAACACTGAAGCTTTCTTT. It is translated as CASSPISSRNTEAFF.